This paragraph covers one T cell receptor (beta chain) sequence. This receptor's antigen is unknown. No per-base quality is available; no much larger clone lies one base away. The immunoSEQ Assay, a bias-controlled multiplex PCR, was used to amplify TCRbeta CDR3 regions from genomic DNA. The study's own analysis went as follows. The number of nucleated cells in each sample was estimated by amplification of reference gene primers within the assay. To quantify the absolute abundance of each unique TCRbeta CDR3 rearrangement, sequence reads were collapsed and filtered. For each sample, productive Simpson clonality was calculated as the square root of Simpson's diversity index across productive rearrangements. TCRdb provides this immuneACCESS table in a form limited to in-frame rearrangements. Some clones are lacking; in checked studies, under half of them reflect an unresolved V gene, and why the rest are absent is not known. That table is the source of V, J and clone size, and D and trimming were worked out from the DNA. Within this sample are under 300,000 clones, with 80% to 90% of them counted one time only. Approximately 12% of the sample lies in the top ten.

This entry belongs to a study of blood T cell repertoires in COVID-19 (dated by TCRdb to 2019 to 2021). With respect to the entire study: The collaborator samples originated in the United States, Italy and Spain and spanned the acute and convalescent phases of COVID-19. The prospective study material was composed of cDNA or gDNA derived from T cells, B-cell-depleted T cells, or PBMCs. Deeply sampled blood TCRbeta repertoires from subjects exposed to, actively infected with, or recovered from COVID-19 were included in the dataset. A freely available public database, intended as a resource for researchers studying the immune response to SARS-CoV-2, is where the repertoires were released. The samples were drawn from the first 160 participants of the ongoing ImmuneRACE study and from 1,200 or so subjects provided by 6 global collaborators. The sample metadata nearly always contained a de-identified subject ID, COVID-19 status, age in years and sex. HLA class I and class II types, where available, came from metadata supplied by the sample provider rather than from assay-based typing. Study-wide conclusions, independent of this receptor: How much clinical and demographic metadata was included differed by source and by participant, and the metadata was provided uncurated.

Trimmed from V: 5 bases; trimmed from J: 0 bases; junction bases lacking a gene match: 3. CDR1 and CDR2 are drawn from the germline V gene (reference sequence): SEHNR, FQNEAQ. The CDR3 starts with the cysteine, ends with the phenylalanine, and has 16 residues. Only the CDR3 portion is preserved as DNA: 48 bases, with reading frame beginning at the first base. One collaborating source in Seattle enrolled patients while the patients were actively infected and followed the patients over time throughout the course of disease. Each collaborating institution followed its own protocols to collect whole blood in K2EDTA tubes. For TCRbeta analysis, collaborators shipped samples in one of three forms: frozen whole blood, isolated PBMCs, or DNA extracted from either of those sample types.

The rearranged chain carries TRBV7-9 and TRBJ1-4, and 10 junctional nucleotides match TRBD1. This TCR was recovered from a woman aged 25 to 39 with COVID-19, enrolled during active disease. Sequencing was done on a sample of peripheral blood. The DNA reads TGTGCCAGCAGCCCAGGGACAGGGGCAACTAATGAAAAACTGTTTTTT. Protein translation: CASSPGTGATNEKLFF.